Listed below are T cell receptor beta chains from one sample, sequenced in a study of blood T cell repertoires in COVID-19. TCRdb's copy holds only in-frame clones and misses some; the assay was immunoSEQ multiplex PCR. The data contain about 400,000 clones, over 85% of them seen just once; the ten biggest clones take up 1.5% to 2%. What was sequenced was PBMCs or T cells enriched from blood (not recorded which). These receptors all stem from a young woman who had recovered from COVID-19. Both conserved end residues are part of each CDR3. The D gene is left open where the match is weak. Not all rows give a size; the values are once, few, many and, for expanded clones, a class.

D,J,size,V,DNA,CDR3
TRBD2,TRBJ2-3,NA,TRBV3-1/TRBV3-2,TGTGCCAGCAGCGCTCTAGCGGGAGGGGATGTTACGCAGTATTTT,CASSALAGGDVTQYF
TRBD1,TRBJ2-7,NA,TRBV28,TGTGCCAGCAGTTCCACTGGACAGGGGTTCGAGCAGTACTTC,CASSSTGQGFEQYF
TRBD2,TRBJ2-7,NA,TRBV11-2,TGTGCCAGCAGCTTAGGGGGCGGGAGTGGGTCGTGGCAGTACTTC,CASSLGGGSGSWQYF
TRBD2,TRBJ2-7,NA,TRBV7-2,TGTGCCAGCAGCCGCAGCGGGGGGTACGAGCAGTACTTC,CASSRSGGYEQYF
NA,TRBJ2-1,NA,TRBV29-1,TGCAGCGGAAAGATGCCCGAACGGGGCAATGAGCAGTTCTTC,CSGKMPERGNEQFF
TRBD2,TRBJ2-1,NA,TRBV5-1,TGCGCCAGCAGCACGCAGACTAGCGTGGGGAATGAGCAGTTCTTC,CASSTQTSVGNEQFF
NA,TRBJ2-7,NA,TRBV6-6,TGTGCCAGCAGTTACTCTCCGTCGGATTACTACTACGAGCAGTACTTC,CASSYSPSDYYYEQYF
NA,TRBJ1-6,NA,TRBV19,TGTGCCAGTAGTATACGCAGTCAGAATTCACCCCTCCACTTT,CASSIRSQNSPLHF
TRBD1,TRBJ1-2,NA,TRBV10-1,TGCGCCAGCAGTGAGCCCAGGGGGCTCAGTACAAATGGCTACACCTTC,CASSEPRGLSTNGYTF
NA,TRBJ2-1,once,TRBV11-2,TGTGCCAGCAGTTTTCCAAGGGGGGGGCTGAGGAACAATGAGCAGTTCTTC,CASSFPRGGLRNNEQFF
NA,TRBJ2-6,NA,TRBV29-1,TGCAGCGTCGGGAGTGGGAATAGGGCTGGGGCCAACGTCCTGACTTTC,CSVGSGNRAGANVLTF
NA,TRBJ1-6,NA,TRBV11-3,TGTGCCAGCAGCCGGCGGAGGGAGAATTCACCCCTCCACTTT,CASSRRRENSPLHF
TRBD1,TRBJ1-1,NA,TRBV6-5,TGTGCCAGCAGTAAAAGACAGGGAATTCGGACTGAAGCTTTCTTT,CASSKRQGIRTEAFF
NA,TRBJ2-7,NA,TRBV5-1,TGCGCCAGCAGCTTGGAGGGGTCCTTCTCCTACGAGCAGTACTTC,CASSLEGSFSYEQYF
TRBD1,TRBJ1-2,few,TRBV19,TGTGCCAGCAGGGGGCAGGGCGGCTACACCTTC,CASRGQGGYTF
NA,TRBJ2-1,NA,TRBV7-2,TGTGCCAGCAGCTTACCGGTTTACAATGAGCAGTTCTTC,CASSLPVYNEQFF
TRBD1,TRBJ1-1,NA,TRBV27,TGTGCCAGCAGTTATTGGAACAGGGGATTGCGTCCGAACACTGAAGCTTTCTTT,CASSYWNRGLRPNTEAFF
NA,TRBJ1-4,few,TRBV18,TGTGCCAGCTCACCTGGAGCAACTAATGAAAAACTGTTTTTT,CASSPGATNEKLFF
NA,TRBJ1-3,NA,TRBV30,TGTGCCTGGATTAAAAGCGGGGACCTTGGAAACACCATATATTTT,CAWIKSGDLGNTIYF
NA,TRBJ1-1,NA,TRBV29-1,TGCAGCGTTATATCGAACACTGAAGCTTTCTTT,CSVISNTEAFF